This T cell receptor (beta chain) appears in the sequencing data of a study of PD-1 blockade in classical Hodgkin lymphoma. Sequencing was performed with immunoSEQ multiplex PCR; in TCRdb, only in-frame clones are kept and a portion is missing. Altogether over 25,000 clones are present, around 88% being singletons, with the ten largest covering less than 7.5%. General observations from the study: Significantly greater TCR diversity emerged by C4D1 in CD4+ cells but not CD8+ cells. Diversity similar to that of newly diagnosed patients was seen at baseline in complete responders.

Details on this clone: The antigen is undetermined.

All the patients suffered relapse after autologous stem cell transplantation, and brentuximab vedotin exposure differed. Magnetic negative selection was used to purify CD8+ T cells from thawed PBMCs. Deletions cut 0 bases from V and 8 bases from J, with 14 bases between. Germline CDR1 is SNHLY and CDR2 is FYNNEI. The CDR3 is 15 residues long. Sequencing used CD8+ T cells from blood, obtained at baseline. This chain uses TRBV2 with TRBJ2-4, with D hard to call. The source of this sequence is a human donor with classical Hodgkin lymphoma. CDR3 DNA sequence: TGTGCCAGCAGTGAAGCCGGGTTGGTAATGGACATTCAGTACTTC. As protein: CASSEAGLVMDIQYF.